Included here is one T cell receptor beta chain sequence, with context. What it recognizes is unknown. The sample belongs to a study of T cell repertoires in cytomegalovirus infection. Whole-study findings and limits: Cumulative frequency (of public TCR beta family members) identified carriers of CMV plus the relevant HLA. CMV-specific TCR beta clonotypes restricted by HLA-C were the ones dominating the ex vivo response.

Via MiXCR, TCRdb re-called the reads, giving one row per CDR3 protein. This sample has fewer than 300,000 distinct CDR3 sequences; 20% to 30% occur once, and the top ten carry approximately 15%. V lost 2 bases, J lost 7 bases, and 8 bases lay in between. The germline V gene encodes CDR1 SGHDN and CDR2 FVKESK. CDR3 size: 12 residues. The sequencing input was PBMCs. J is TRBJ1-1 and V is TRBV14; D remains unclear. This clonotype originated in a human donor in good health (CMV status not recorded). Some clones in this sample may be carry-over from other donors' samples. The CDR3 loop reads CASSQRRFEAFF. DNA for the CDR3: TGTGCCAGCAGCCAAAGGCGGTTTGAAGCTTTCTTT.